The 26 T cell receptor beta chains presented below share a single source sample, sequenced in a study of blood T cell repertoires in COVID-19. Profiling relied on immunoSEQ multiplex PCR, and the TCRdb table lists in-frame clones only, not all of them. This table holds about 140,000 clones, around 84% found once. Sequencing was performed on peripheral blood. The origin of the receptors is a human donor in a cohort sampled during active COVID-19.

This chain joins TRBV7-9 and TRBJ1-2; D unresolved. V dropped 5 bases and J dropped 8 bases, with 12 bases sitting between them. CDR3 size: 12 residues. Germline CDR1 and CDR2: SEHNR and FQNEAQ (reference sequence). The CDR3 region is CASSPAEWGYTF. In DNA, the CDR3 is TGTGCCAGCAGCCCCGCTGAGTGGGGCTACACCTTC.

This rearrangement joins TRBV27 to TRBJ1-1; no definite D call. This CDR3 region has 13 residues. Trimming shortened V by 11 bases and J by 7 bases, and 20 bases separated the two germline ends. Germline V lookup: CDR1 MNHEY, CDR2 SMNVEV (reference sequence). CDR3 nucleotides: TGTGCCGCAAGAGGGAGCGGATCCCTTGAAGCTTTCTTT. The encoded protein is CAARGSGSLEAFF.

The V and J genes are TRBV7-2 and TRBJ1-3, with 11 nucleotides matching TRBD1. In germline, CDR1 is SGHTA, CDR2 FQGNSA. The CDR3 loop spans 18 amino acids. V shed 2 bases, J shed 0 bases, and the junction held 6 bases outside the gene matches. Here the CDR3 DNA reads TGTGCCAGCAGCTTATGGGGACAGGGGGTAATCTCTGGAAACACCATATATTTT. It specifies CASSLWGQGVISGNTIYF.

The chain recombines TRBV28 with TRBJ1-6, with 7 bases matching TRBD1. The germline V gene encodes CDR1 MDHEN and CDR2 SYDVKM. V was pared by 6 bases and J by 8 bases, with 4 bases of the junction left unmatched. The CDR3 runs to 13 residues. CDR3: CASSQTGYSPLHF. Written as DNA, the CDR3 is TGTGCCAGCAGCCAGACAGGGTATTCACCCCTCCACTTT.

J is TRBJ2-7 and V is TRBV6-6; a weak D match, TRBD1 (6 bases). CDR1 is MNHNY, CDR2 SVGAGI, per germline (reference sequence). V was clipped by 5 bases and J by 7 bases, with 15 bases between them. This CDR3 region has 13 residues. The CDR3 DNA reads as TGTGCCAGCAGTACAGGGCCAGAGGGGGAGCAGTACTTC. Its protein is CASSTGPEGEQYF.

The V gene is TRBV6-6, the J gene TRBJ2-7; 11 bases map to TRBD1. This CDR3 is 16 amino acids long. Germline CDR1 is MNHNY and CDR2 is SVGAGI (reference sequence). Trimming cost V 4 bases and J 5 bases; bases outside gene matches: 10. The CDR3 protein is CASSSTQRTGGNEQYF. The CDR3 nucleotides read TGTGCCAGCAGTTCGACCCAGCGGACAGGGGGCAACGAGCAGTACTTC.

This chain connects TRBV27 to TRBJ2-1; the match to TRBD2 covers 13 bases. There are 17 residues in the CDR3. Germline CDR1 reads MNHEY; CDR2 reads SMNVEV (reference sequence). V shed 3 bases and J 9 bases; nucleotides not matched to a gene: 11. CDR3: CASSLGMWTSGSTEQFF. The CDR3 DNA reads TGTGCCAGCAGTTTGGGTATGTGGACTAGCGGGAGTACTGAGCAGTTCTTC.

This chain connects TRBV28 to TRBJ1-1; possible D gene TRBD1, 5 bases. Trimming removed 6 bases from V and 9 bases from J, with 20 bases in between. Germline V gives CDR1 MDHEN, CDR2 SYDVKM. The CDR3 covers 14 residues. The CDR3 loop is CASRPSLTVSKAFF. CDR3 bases: TGTGCCAGCAGGCCCTCCCTGACAGTCTCGAAAGCTTTCTTT.

The genes are TRBV19 and TRBJ2-1; the match to TRBD2 covers 8 bases. There are 18 residues in the CDR3. V was pared by 3 bases and J by 0 bases, with 10 bases of the junction left unmatched. CDR1 and CDR2 (germline): LNHDA, SQIVND (reference sequence). The CDR3 spells CASSIGLSGGSSYNEQFF. The CDR3 DNA reads as TGTGCCAGTAGTATTGGGTTAAGCGGGGGTAGCTCCTACAATGAGCAGTTCTTC.

The rearrangement uses TRBV27 and TRBJ2-1, with 8 positions matching TRBD2. J was trimmed by 7 bases and V by 5 bases; bases with no gene match: 10. This CDR3 region has 15 residues. The germline V gene encodes CDR1 MNHEY and CDR2 SMNVEV (reference sequence). The CDR3 coding sequence is TGTGCCAGCAGTCCCCCGGGACTAGATTTGAATGAGCAGTTCTTC. Translated: CASSPPGLDLNEQFF.

The chain uses TRBV9 and TRBJ1-2, with a tentative D call TRBD1 (5 bases). The CDR3 is made up of 14 amino acids. Germline CDR1 SGDLS, CDR2 YYNGEE. V was cut by 0 bases and J by 5 bases, with 11 bases left in between. Here the CDR3 DNA reads TGTGCCAGCAGCGTAGCTTTGGGGCGGTATGGCTACACCTTC. Its translation is CASSVALGRYGYTF.

This sequence joins TRBV27 and TRBJ2-3; the match to TRBD2 covers 8 bases. Trimming removed 5 bases from V and 3 bases from J; junction bases left unmatched: 4. CDR1 MNHEY and CDR2 SMNVEV come from the germline V gene (reference sequence). This CDR3 has 14 residues. The CDR3 region has the DNA TGTGCCAGCAGTCCGACTAGCGTAACAGATACGCAGTATTTT. Translating gives CASSPTSVTDTQYF.

J is TRBJ2-7 and V is TRBV15, with D possibly being TRBD1 (5 bases). CDR1 is LNHNV and CDR2 is YYDKDF in the germline V gene (reference sequence). Trimming pared 0 bases from V and 2 bases from J, leaving 14 bases between. CDR3 length equals 16 residues. CDR3 protein: CATSREVRTTAYEQYF. CDR3 nucleotides: TGTGCCACCAGCAGAGAAGTTAGGACGACAGCCTACGAGCAGTACTTC.

In this sample, this clone turned up many times. This chain connects TRBV20-1 to TRBJ1-2; D possibly corresponds to TRBD1 (6 bases). CDR3 size: 12 residues. CDR1 and CDR2 from the germline V gene are DFQATT and SNEGSKA (reference sequence). V lost 3 bases and J 8 bases, leaving 13 bases between the germline ends. CDR3 loop: CSASHQGQGYTF. The CDR3 coding sequence is TGCAGTGCTAGTCACCAGGGACAAGGCTACACCTTC.

This chain links TRBV28 with TRBJ2-1; TRBD1 aligns across 7 bases. CDR1 and CDR2 from the germline V gene are MDHEN and SYDVKM. The CDR3 extends over 15 amino acids. J was trimmed by 0 bases and V by 6 bases; bases with no gene match: 5. CDR3 nucleotide sequence: TGTGCCAGCAGGCAGGGGGAGCGCTCCTACAATGAGCAGTTCTTC. Translation gives CASRQGERSYNEQFF.

The genes are TRBV6-1 and TRBJ2-1; the match to TRBD2 covers 9 bases. This CDR3 comprises 15 residues. Germline V gene data show CDR1 as MNHNS and CDR2 as SASEGT. Trimming removed 2 bases from V and 6 bases from J; junction bases left unmatched: 5. Written as DNA, the CDR3 is TGTGCCAGCAGTGAAAGAGCGGGGGGCCCCAATGAGCAGTTCTTC. This encodes CASSERAGGPNEQFF.

The chain recombines TRBV2 with TRBJ2-3, with TRBD2 as a possible D gene (6 bases). V shed 3 bases and J shed 1 base, with 14 bases lying between them. Germline V gene sequence: CDR1 SNHLY, CDR2 FYNNEI. This CDR3 is 16 amino acids long. CDR3 protein: CASSDFRWGGTDTQYF. CDR3 nucleotide sequence: TGTGCCAGCAGTGATTTTAGGTGGGGGGGCACAGATACGCAGTATTTT. Variable domain in full (rest from reference TRBV2 and TRBJ2-3): EPEVTQTPSHQVTQMGQEVILRCVPISNHLYFYWYRQILGQKVEFLVSFYNNEISEKSEIFDDQFSVERPDGSNFTLKIRSTKLEDSAMYFCASSDFRWGGTDTQYFGPGTRLTVL.

The chain recombines TRBV6-6 with TRBJ1-2, with D possibly being TRBD1 (5 bases). Between the trimmed V and J ends, which lost 0 bases and 6 bases, there was a span of 11 bases. This CDR3 has 14 amino acids. Germline lookup yields CDR1 MNHNY and CDR2 SVGAGI (reference sequence). The CDR3 sequence is CASSYSQGGNGYTF. CDR3 in DNA: TGTGCCAGCAGTTACTCCCAGGGAGGTAATGGCTACACCTTC.

This clone was observed once. This chain's CDR3 is CASRGTDRAYTEAFF. The CDR3 DNA is TGTGCCAGCAGGGGAACGGACAGGGCTTACACTGAAGCTTTCTTT. The J gene is TRBJ1-1, the V gene TRBV28, with TRBD1 identical over 8 bases. The CDR3 covers 15 residues. With V trimmed by 6 bases and J by 3 bases, 9 bases remained unmatched. The germline CDR1 and CDR2 sequences are MDHEN and SYDVKM.

This clone occurred a few times. V and J are TRBV7-2 and TRBJ2-1, with 7 bases identical to TRBD2. The V gene's germline CDR1 is SGHTA and CDR2 FQGNSA. J was trimmed by 10 bases and V by 4 bases; bases with no gene match: 7. This CDR3 region has 13 residues. The CDR3 region is CASSSTSIREQFF. The DNA for the CDR3 is TGTGCCAGCAGCTCGACTAGCATACGGGAGCAGTTCTTC.

This clone occurred a few times. In DNA, the CDR3 is TGCGCCAGCACATCGGGAGCGGGCACCGGGGAGCTGTTTTTT. Translating it yields CASTSGAGTGELFF. The V and J genes are TRBV5-1 and TRBJ2-2, with D tentatively TRBD2 (6 bases). The CDR3 is 14 amino acids. V was pared by 6 bases and J by 4 bases, with 13 bases between. In germline, CDR1 is SGHRS, CDR2 YFSETQ.

V gene TRBV5-1 combines with J gene TRBJ2-2; 8 positions agree with TRBD1. Germline CDR1 is SGHRS and CDR2 is YFSETQ. The CDR3 is made up of 14 amino acids. V was clipped by 6 bases and J by 1 base; unmatched bases: 2. CDR3 protein: CASNRGVNTGELFF. The CDR3 DNA reads as TGCGCCAGCAACAGGGGGGTGAACACCGGGGAGCTGTTTTTT.

The rearrangement uses TRBV6-6 and TRBJ2-1; 7 nucleotides line up with TRBD2. Germline V gives CDR1 MNHNY, CDR2 SVGAGI (reference sequence). CDR3 length: 15 residues. With V trimmed by 2 bases and J by 5 bases, 6 bases remained unmatched. CDR3 sequence (DNA): TGTGCCAGCAGTTACCGGGGCGCGGGGGACAATGAGCAGTTCTTC. It yields the protein CASSYRGAGDNEQFF.

This clone was recorded at least ten times. V is TRBV7-3 and J is TRBJ1-6; 9 bases are a match to TRBD1. This CDR3 comprises 14 residues. V shed 5 bases, J shed 8 bases, and the junction held 4 bases outside the gene matches. In germline, CDR1 is SGHTA, CDR2 FQGTGA. The DNA of the CDR3 is TGTGCCAGCAGCGCGACAGGGGGGCATTCACCCCTCCACTTT. It yields the protein CASSATGGHSPLHF.

The V gene is TRBV15, the J gene TRBJ2-3; tentative D call: TRBD1 (6 bases). Germline CDR1 is LNHNV and CDR2 is YYDKDF (reference sequence). With 6 bases removed from V and 1 base from J, the gap between germline ends came to 14 bases. The CDR3 runs 15 residues. The CDR3 loop is CATSLARQGTDTQYF. Written as DNA, the CDR3 is TGTGCCACCAGTCTTGCTCGACAGGGCACAGATACGCAGTATTTT.

V is TRBV7-9 and J is TRBJ2-7, with 7 bases that match TRBD2. Germline V gives CDR1 SEHNR, CDR2 FQNEAQ (reference sequence). J lost 5 bases, V lost 5 bases, and 9 bases had no gene match. This CDR3 region has 14 residues. Written as DNA, the CDR3 is TGTGCCAGCAGCCCCCCCGGGACTATCCACGAGCAGTACTTC. Amino acids: CASSPPGTIHEQYF. The complete variable domain, with remaining parts taken from reference TRBV7-9 and TRBJ2-7, reads DTGVSQNPRHKITKRGQNVTFRCDPISEHNRLYWYRQTLGQGPEFLTYFQNEAQLEKSRLLSDRFSAERPKGSFSTLEIQRTEQGDSAMYLCASSPPGTIHEQYFGPGTRLTVT.